This TCR beta chain came from a study of control samples from healthy donors and cancer patients. Generated by immunoSEQ multiplex PCR, the TCRdb table keeps only in-frame clones and is missing some. Of tens of thousands of clones listed, 85% are singletons. This clone was picked up one time. The receptor was derived from a man younger than 40 in good health. Material: blood.

This CDR3 is CASSFGRGYGYTF. CDR3 bases: TGTGCCAGCAGTTTCGGCAGGGGGTATGGCTACACCTTC. The chain joins TRBV6-5 to TRBJ1-2, with 7 nucleotides matching TRBD1. V trimming: 4 bases; J trimming: 5 bases; junction bases outside the gene matches: 4. The CDR3 is 13 residues long. Germline CDR1 and CDR2: MNHEY and SVGAGI.